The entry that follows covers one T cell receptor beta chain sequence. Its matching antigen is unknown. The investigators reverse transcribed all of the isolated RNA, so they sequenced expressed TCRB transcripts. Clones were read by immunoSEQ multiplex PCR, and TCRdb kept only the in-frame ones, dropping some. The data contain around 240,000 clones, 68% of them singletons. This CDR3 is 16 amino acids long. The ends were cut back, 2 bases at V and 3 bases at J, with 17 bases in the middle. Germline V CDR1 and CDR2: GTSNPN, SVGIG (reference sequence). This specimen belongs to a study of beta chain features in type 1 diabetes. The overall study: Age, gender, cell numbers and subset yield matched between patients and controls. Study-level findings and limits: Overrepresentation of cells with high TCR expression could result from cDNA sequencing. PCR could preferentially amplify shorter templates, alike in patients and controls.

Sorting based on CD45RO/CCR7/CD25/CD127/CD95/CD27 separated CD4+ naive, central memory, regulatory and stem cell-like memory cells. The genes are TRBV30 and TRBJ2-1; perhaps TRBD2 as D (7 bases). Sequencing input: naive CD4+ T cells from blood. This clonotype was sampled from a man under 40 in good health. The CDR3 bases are TGTGCCTGGAGTCCTTCTGCGGGGGCCAACTACAATGAGCAGTTCTTC. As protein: CAWSPSAGANYNEQFF. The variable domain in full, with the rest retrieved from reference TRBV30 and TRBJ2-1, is SQTIHQWPATLVQPVGSPLSLECTVEGTSNPNLYWYRQAAGRGLQLLFYSVGIGQISSEVPQNLSASRPQDRQFILSSKKLLLSDSGFYLCAWSPSAGANYNEQFFGPGTRLTVL.